The 4 T cell receptor beta chains reported below all come from one sample, sequenced in a study of regulatory T cells in long-lasting Graves disease. Documented time point: newly diagnosed GD, antithyroid drugs for less than 3 months. Researchers made the TCR library from RNA that was extracted from PBMCs. To make TCR beta libraries, researchers used iRepertoire HTBI primers and Arm-PCR of CDR3 regions. MiXCR, applied by TCRdb to the multiplex PCR reads, yields one record per CDR3 protein. The data show around 500,000 distinct CDR3 sequences, around 16% seen once. In addition, the sample was reused for a study of T cells in Graves' hyperthyroidism and ophthalmopathy.

Sequencing was performed on peripheral blood mononuclear cells (PBMCs), taken at new diagnosis, from a patient treated with antithyroid drugs. The receptors were gathered from a woman aged 40-60 years with Graves disease.

The sample holds a few counts of this clonotype. V gene TRBV7-2 combines with J gene TRBJ2-3, with D unresolved. The DNA matches TRBJ2-5 better at its end, which makes the J call doubtful. CDR1 is SGHTA and CDR2 is FQGNSA in the germline V gene. The length of the CDR3 is 17 residues. The CDR3 DNA follows: TGTGCCAGCAGCTTAAGCCCCCCGGCGAACCGTTTCGAGACCCAGTACTTC. This sequence encodes CASSLSPPANRFETQYF.

This clonotype was counted ten times or more. V and J are TRBV3-1 and TRBJ1-1, with 8 positions matching TRBD1. Germline CDR1 and CDR2: LGHDT and YNNKEL (reference sequence). The CDR3 is 13 residues long. Germline trimming cut 3 bases from V and 10 bases from J; bases unmatched to any gene: 7. The CDR3 loop reads CASSQGQAFRAFF. The DNA for the CDR3 is TGTGCCAGCAGCCAGGGACAGGCCTTCCGAGCTTTCTTT.

This clonotype was observed many times. J is TRBJ1-1 and V is TRBV15, with D unclear. V dropped 5 bases and J dropped 1 base, with 5 bases sitting between them. The CDR3 length is 12 residues. Germline V gene data show CDR1 as LNHNV and CDR2 as YYDKDF (reference sequence). This chain's CDR3 is CATSFSNTEAFF. Here the CDR3 DNA reads TGTGCCACCAGCTTTTCGAACACTGAAGCTTTCTTT.

This clonotype has a count of ten or more. The V call is TRBV7-2, the J call TRBJ2-5; 7 bases map to TRBD2. J gave up 0 bases and V 2 bases, and 6 bases lay outside the gene matches. This CDR3 is built from 16 residues. CDR1 SGHTA and CDR2 FQGNSA come from the germline V gene. CDR3 in amino acids: CASSLMGGTYQETQYF. DNA for the CDR3: TGTGCCAGCAGCTTAATGGGGGGGACGTACCAAGAGACCCAGTACTTC.